This T cell receptor beta chain was documented in a study of blood T cell repertoires in COVID-19. Turning to the study itself: Italy, Spain and the United States were the sources of the convalescent and acute COVID-19 samples.

CDR3 size: 14 residues. V was pared by 4 bases and J by 1 base, with 8 bases between. Germline V gene lookup returns CDR1 SNHLY and CDR2 FYNNEI. Repertoires were generated with immunoSEQ multiplex PCR, while TCRdb's copy carries only in-frame clones and drops some. The table has fewer than 250,000 clones, approximately 85% seen once; the top ten hold roughly 1.9%. The sequence was collected from a woman aged 45-65 years who had recovered from COVID-19. Sequenced material: PBMCs or T cells enriched from blood (not recorded which). The chain links TRBV2 to TRBJ1-5; tentatively, D is TRBD1 (5 bases). The DNA of the CDR3 is TGTGCCAGCAGTGCCAGACAGAGCAATCAGCCCCAGCATTTT. As protein: CASSARQSNQPQHF.